This T cell receptor beta chain was sequenced during a study of T cell changes during pregnancy in multiple sclerosis. Only in-frame clones appear in the TCRdb table, and some are missing; sequencing was by immunoSEQ multiplex PCR. This sample has about 44,000 clones, with about nine tenths found just once. Per germline, CDR1 SEHNR and CDR2 FQNEAQ (reference sequence). V dropped 1 base and J dropped 4; count of bases not matched to a gene: 6. CDR3 length: 15 residues. This receptor was obtained from a female donor with multiple sclerosis, enrolled in a pregnancy study. This chain uses TRBV7-9 with TRBJ1-1; the match to TRBD1 covers 7 bases. Sequencing was performed on CD4+ T cells from peripheral blood mononuclear cells, taken after pregnancy. The CDR3 region has the DNA TGTGCCAGCAGCTTAGGAAACAGGGGATCCACTGAAGCTTTCTTT. Its protein is CASSLGNRGSTEAFF.